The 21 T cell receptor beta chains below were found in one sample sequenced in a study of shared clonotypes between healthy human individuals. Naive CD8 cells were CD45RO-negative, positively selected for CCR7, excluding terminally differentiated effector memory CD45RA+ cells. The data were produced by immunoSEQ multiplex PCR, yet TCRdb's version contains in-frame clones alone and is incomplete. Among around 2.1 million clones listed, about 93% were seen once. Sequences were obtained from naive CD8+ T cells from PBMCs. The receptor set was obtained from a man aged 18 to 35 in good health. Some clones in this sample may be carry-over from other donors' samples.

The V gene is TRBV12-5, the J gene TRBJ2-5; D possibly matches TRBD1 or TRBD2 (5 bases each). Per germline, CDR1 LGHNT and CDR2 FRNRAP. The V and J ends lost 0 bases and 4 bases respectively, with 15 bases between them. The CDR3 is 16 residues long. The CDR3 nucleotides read TGTGCTAGTGGTTTGGTACTTGGGCAGGGAGTAGAGACCCAGTACTTC. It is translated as CASGLVLGQGVETQYF.

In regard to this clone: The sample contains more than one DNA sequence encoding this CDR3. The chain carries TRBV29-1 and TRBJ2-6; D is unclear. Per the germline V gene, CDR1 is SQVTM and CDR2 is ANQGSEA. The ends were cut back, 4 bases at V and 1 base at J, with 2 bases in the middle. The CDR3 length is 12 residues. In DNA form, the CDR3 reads TGCAGCGTTGTGTCTGGGGCCAACGTCCTGACTTTC. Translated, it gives CSVVSGANVLTF.

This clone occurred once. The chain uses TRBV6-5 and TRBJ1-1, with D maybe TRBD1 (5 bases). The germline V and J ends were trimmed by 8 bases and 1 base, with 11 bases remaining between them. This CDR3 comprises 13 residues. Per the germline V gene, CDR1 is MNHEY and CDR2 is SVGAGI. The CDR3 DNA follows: TGTGCCAGCTTAACAGGACCGAACACTGAAGCTTTCTTT. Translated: CASLTGPNTEAFF.

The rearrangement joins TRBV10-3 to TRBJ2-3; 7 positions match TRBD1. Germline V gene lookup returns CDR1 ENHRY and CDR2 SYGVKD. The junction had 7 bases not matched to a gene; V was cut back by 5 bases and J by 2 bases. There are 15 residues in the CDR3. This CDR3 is CAISPRTGDTDTQYF. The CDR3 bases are TGTGCCATCAGTCCAAGGACAGGAGACACAGATACGCAGTATTTT.

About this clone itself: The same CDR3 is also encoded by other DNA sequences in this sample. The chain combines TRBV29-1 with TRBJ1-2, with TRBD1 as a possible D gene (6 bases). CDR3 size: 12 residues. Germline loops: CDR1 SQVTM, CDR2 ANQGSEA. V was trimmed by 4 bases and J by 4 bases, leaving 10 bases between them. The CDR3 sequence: CSVVTGVYGYTF. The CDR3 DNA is TGCAGCGTTGTGACAGGCGTCTATGGCTACACCTTC.

The CDR3, as DNA: TGTGCCAGCAGTTTCGACTTCGGGGAGTACGAGCAGTACTTC. This codes for CASSFDFGEYEQYF. V gene TRBV7-6 combines with J gene TRBJ2-7; D may be TRBD2 (5 bases). V lost 6 bases and J 4 bases, leaving 16 bases between the germline ends. The CDR3 covers 14 residues. CDR1 and CDR2 (germline): SGHVS, FNYEAQ.

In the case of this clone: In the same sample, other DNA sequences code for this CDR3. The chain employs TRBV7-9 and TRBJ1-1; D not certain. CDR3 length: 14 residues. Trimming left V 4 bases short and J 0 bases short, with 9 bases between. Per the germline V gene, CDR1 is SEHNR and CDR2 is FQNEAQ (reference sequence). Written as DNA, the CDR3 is TGTGCCAGCAGCTCCCGGGGTATGAACACTGAAGCTTTCTTT. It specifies CASSSRGMNTEAFF. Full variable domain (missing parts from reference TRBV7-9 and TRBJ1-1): DTGVSQNPRHKITKRGQNVTFRCDPISEHNRLYWYRQTLGQGPEFLTYFQNEAQLEKSRLLSDRFSAERPKGSFSTLEIQRTEQGDSAMYLCASSSRGMNTEAFFGQGTRLTVV.

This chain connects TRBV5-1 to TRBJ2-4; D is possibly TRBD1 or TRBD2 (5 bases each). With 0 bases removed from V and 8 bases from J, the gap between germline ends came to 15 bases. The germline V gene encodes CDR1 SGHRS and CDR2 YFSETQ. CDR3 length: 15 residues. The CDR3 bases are TGCGCCAGCAGCTTGGAAGGGGACCCGCTTGACATTCAGTACTTC. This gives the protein CASSLEGDPLDIQYF.

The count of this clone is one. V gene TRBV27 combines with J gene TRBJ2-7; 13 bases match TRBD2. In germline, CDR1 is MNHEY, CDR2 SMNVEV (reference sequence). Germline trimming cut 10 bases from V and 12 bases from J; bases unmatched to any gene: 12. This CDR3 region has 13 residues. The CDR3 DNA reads TGTGCCACCACAGATGGGACTAGCGGGAAGTCGTACTTC. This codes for CATTDGTSGKSYF.

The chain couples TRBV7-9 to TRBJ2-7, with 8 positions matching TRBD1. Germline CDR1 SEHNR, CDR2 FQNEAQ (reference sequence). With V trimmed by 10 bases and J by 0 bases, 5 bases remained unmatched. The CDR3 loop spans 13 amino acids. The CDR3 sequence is CATSGTGSYEQYF. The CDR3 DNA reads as TGTGCCACCTCCGGGACAGGCTCCTACGAGCAGTACTTC.

CDR3 sequence (DNA): TGCGCCAGCAGCTTGCTTCAGGGGTCCGAGCAGTACTTC. Protein: CASSLLQGSEQYF. This chain uses TRBV5-1 with TRBJ2-7, with a weak D call TRBD1 (6 bases). Germline V gene data show CDR1 as SGHRS and CDR2 as YFSETQ. Trimming took off 1 base at V and 6 bases at J, with 11 bases between the two ends. CDR3 length: 13 residues.

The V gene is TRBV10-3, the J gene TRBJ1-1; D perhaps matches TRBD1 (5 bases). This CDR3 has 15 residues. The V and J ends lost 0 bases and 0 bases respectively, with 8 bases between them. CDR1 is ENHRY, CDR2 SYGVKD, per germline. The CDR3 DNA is TGTGCCATCAGTGAGTCGGCAGGGATGAACACTGAAGCTTTCTTT. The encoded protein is CAISESAGMNTEAFF.

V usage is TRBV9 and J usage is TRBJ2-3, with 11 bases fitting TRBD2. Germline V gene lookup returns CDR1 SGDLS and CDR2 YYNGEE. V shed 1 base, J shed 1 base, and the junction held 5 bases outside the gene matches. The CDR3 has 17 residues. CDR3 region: CASSVSVLAGGTDTQYF. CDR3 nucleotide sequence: TGTGCCAGCAGCGTATCTGTACTAGCGGGAGGCACAGATACGCAGTATTTT.

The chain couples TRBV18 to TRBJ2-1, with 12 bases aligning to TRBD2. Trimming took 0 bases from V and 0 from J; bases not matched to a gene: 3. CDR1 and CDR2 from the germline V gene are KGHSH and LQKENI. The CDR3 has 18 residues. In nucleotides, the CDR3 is TGTGCCAGCTCACCACCGACTAGCGGGAGCCCCTCCTACAATGAGCAGTTCTTC. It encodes CASSPPTSGSPSYNEQFF. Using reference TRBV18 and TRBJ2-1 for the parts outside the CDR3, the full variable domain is NAGVMQNPRHLVRRRGQEARLRCSPMKGHSHVYWYRQLPEEGLKFMVYLQKENIIDESGMPKERFSAEFPKEGPSILRIQQVVRGDSAAYFCASSPPTSGSPSYNEQFFGPGTRLTVL.

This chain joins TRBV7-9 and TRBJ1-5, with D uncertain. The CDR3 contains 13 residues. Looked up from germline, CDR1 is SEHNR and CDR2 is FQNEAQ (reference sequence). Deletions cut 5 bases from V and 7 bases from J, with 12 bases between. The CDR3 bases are TGTGCCAGCAGCCCATCGGGTGGCCAGCCCCAGCATTTT. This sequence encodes CASSPSGGQPQHF.

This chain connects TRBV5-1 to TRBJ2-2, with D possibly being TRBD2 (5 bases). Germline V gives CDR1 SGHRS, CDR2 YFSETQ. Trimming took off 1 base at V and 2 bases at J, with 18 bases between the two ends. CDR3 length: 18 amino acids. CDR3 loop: CASSLFPRRGPNTGELFF. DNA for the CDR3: TGCGCCAGCAGCTTGTTTCCCCGGCGAGGGCCTAACACCGGGGAGCTGTTTTTT.

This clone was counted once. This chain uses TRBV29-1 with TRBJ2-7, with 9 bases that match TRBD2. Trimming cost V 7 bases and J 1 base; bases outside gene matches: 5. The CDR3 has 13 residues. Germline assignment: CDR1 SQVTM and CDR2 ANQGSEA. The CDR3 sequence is CSAGLALSYEQYF. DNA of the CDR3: TGCAGCGCCGGACTAGCGTTATCCTACGAGCAGTACTTC.

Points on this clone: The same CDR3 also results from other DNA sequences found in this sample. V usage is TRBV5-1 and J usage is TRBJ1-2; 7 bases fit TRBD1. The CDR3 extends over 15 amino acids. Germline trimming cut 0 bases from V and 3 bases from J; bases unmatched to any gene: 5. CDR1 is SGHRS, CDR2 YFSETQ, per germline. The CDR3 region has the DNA TGCGCCAGCAGCTTGGGACAGGGTGGTGACTATGGCTACACCTTC. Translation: CASSLGQGGDYGYTF.

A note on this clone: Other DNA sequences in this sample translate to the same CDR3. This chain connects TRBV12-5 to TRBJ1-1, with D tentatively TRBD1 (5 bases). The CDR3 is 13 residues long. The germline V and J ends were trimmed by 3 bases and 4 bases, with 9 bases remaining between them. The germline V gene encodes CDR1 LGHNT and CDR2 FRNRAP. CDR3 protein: CASGFSGGTEAFF. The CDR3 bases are TGTGCTAGTGGTTTCTCTGGGGGCACTGAAGCTTTCTTT.

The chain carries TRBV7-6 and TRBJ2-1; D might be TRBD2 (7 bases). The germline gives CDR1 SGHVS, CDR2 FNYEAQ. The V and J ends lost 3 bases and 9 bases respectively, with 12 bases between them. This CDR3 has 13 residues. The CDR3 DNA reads TGTGCCAGCAGCTTGCCGGGGGGCGTTGAGCAGTTCTTC. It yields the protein CASSLPGGVEQFF.

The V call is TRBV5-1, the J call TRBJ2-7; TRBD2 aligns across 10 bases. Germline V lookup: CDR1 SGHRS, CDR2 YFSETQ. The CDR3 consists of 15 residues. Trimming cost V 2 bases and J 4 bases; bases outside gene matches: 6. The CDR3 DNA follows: TGCGCCAGCAGCTTAGGAGCGGGAGGGCCTTACGAGCAGTACTTC. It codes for CASSLGAGGPYEQYF.